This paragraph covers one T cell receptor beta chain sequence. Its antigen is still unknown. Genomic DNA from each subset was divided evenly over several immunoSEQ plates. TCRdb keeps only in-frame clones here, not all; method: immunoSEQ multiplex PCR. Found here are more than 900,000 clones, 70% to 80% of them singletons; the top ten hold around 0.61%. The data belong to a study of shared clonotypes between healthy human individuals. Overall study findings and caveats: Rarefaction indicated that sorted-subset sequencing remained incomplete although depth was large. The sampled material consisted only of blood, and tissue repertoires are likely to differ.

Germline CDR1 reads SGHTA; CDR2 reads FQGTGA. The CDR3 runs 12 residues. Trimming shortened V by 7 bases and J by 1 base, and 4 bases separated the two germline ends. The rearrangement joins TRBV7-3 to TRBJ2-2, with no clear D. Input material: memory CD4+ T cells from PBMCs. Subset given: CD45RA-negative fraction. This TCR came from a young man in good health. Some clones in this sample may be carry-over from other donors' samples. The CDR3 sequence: CASTLNTGELFF. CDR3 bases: TGTGCCAGCACCCTGAACACCGGGGAGCTGTTTTTT. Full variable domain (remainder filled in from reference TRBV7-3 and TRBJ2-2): GAGVSQTPSNKVTEKGKYVELRCDPISGHTALYWYRQSLGQGPEFLIYFQGTGAADDSGLPNDRFFAVRPEGSVSTLKIQRTERGDSAVYLCASTLNTGELFFGEGSRLTVL.